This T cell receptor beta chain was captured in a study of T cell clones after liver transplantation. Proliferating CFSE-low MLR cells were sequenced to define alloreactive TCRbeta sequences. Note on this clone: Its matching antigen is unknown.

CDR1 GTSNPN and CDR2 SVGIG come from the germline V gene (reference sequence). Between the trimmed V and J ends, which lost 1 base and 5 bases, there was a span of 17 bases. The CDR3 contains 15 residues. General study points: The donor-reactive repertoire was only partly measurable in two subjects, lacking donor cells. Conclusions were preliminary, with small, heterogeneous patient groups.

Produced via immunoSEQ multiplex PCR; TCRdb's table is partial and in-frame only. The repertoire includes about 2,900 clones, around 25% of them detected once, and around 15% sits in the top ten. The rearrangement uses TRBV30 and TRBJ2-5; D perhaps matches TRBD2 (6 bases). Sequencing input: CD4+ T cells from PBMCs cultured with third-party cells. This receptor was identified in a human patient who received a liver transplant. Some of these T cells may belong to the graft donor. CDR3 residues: CAWSAATRTGETQYF. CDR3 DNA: TGTGCCTGGAGTGCAGCGACTAGGACCGGTGAGACCCAGTACTTC.